This T cell receptor beta chain was observed in a study of blood T cell repertoires in COVID-19. In the study overall: COVID-19 samples collected from the United States, Italy and Spain covered acute and convalescent phases. PBMCs, B-cell-depleted T cells, or T cells provided the cDNA or gDNA that made up the material.

Authors' data handling: Amplification of reference gene primers was used by the study to estimate nucleated cell counts. Profiling relied on immunoSEQ multiplex PCR, and the TCRdb table lists in-frame clones only, not all of them. The V and J calls and clone size are taken from that table; D and trimming were inferred from the DNA. Of roughly 230,000 clones in the sample, approximately 83% are singletons; the top ten hold approximately 4.4%. This receptor was identified in a man aged 50 to 59 with active or convalescent COVID-19. Input material: peripheral blood.

CDR3 nucleotide sequence: TGTGCCAGTAGGCGGGGGGAGAACACCGGGGAGCTGTTTTTT. Protein product: CASRRGENTGELFF. This chain joins TRBV19 and TRBJ2-2, with 8 bases that match TRBD2. The CDR3 has 14 amino acids. J was trimmed by 1 base and V by 6 bases; bases with no gene match: 1. The germline gives CDR1 LNHDA, CDR2 SQIVND (reference sequence). Full variable domain (rest looked up from reference TRBV19 and TRBJ2-2): DGGITQSPKYLFRKEGQNVTLSCEQNLNHDAMYWYRQDPGQGLRLIYYSQIVNDFQKGDIAEGYSVSREKKESFPLTVTSAQKNPTAFYLCASRRGENTGELFFGEGSRLTVL.